A single sample gave rise to the 32 T cell receptor beta chains below, sequenced in a study of cytomegalovirus exposure and HLA in healthy donors. Primers included in the PCR were 60 Vbeta and 13 Jbeta primers. This table comes from immunoSEQ multiplex PCR, and its TCRdb copy is limited to in-frame clones, with some not included. The sample holds about 120,000 clones; 73% are singletons and the top ten take around 4.2%. The sequencing input was PBMCs. The receptors were gathered from a woman between 40 and 50 years old in good health and CMV-seronegative.

This chain uses TRBV5-6 with TRBJ2-1, with D perhaps TRBD2 (6 bases). The CDR3 is 13 residues long. V shed 4 bases and J shed 10 bases, with 15 bases lying between them. The germline V gene encodes CDR1 SGHDT and CDR2 YYEEEE. The CDR3 DNA sequence: TGTGCCAGCAGCGGACTCCTGGCGGGGGAGCAGTTCTTC. It codes for CASSGLLAGEQFF. Drawing the rest from reference TRBV5-6 and TRBJ2-1, the complete variable domain is DAGVTQSPTHLIKTRGQQVTLRCSPKSGHDTVSWYQQALGQGPQFIFQYYEEEERQRGNFPDRFSGHQFPNYSSELNVNALLLGDSALYLCASSGLLAGEQFFGPGTRLTVL.

This chain connects TRBV5-6 to TRBJ1-1, with D perhaps TRBD1 (6 bases). Per germline, CDR1 SGHDT and CDR2 YYEEEE. The CDR3 spans 17 residues. Trimming took 0 bases from V and 5 from J, leaving 20 bases between them. The CDR3 coding sequence is TGTGCCAGCAGCTTGGACGGATTGGGGGCTTTGGGGACTGAAGCTTTCTTT. Its translation is CASSLDGLGALGTEAFF.

The chain links TRBV10-3 to TRBJ2-5; a possible D gene is TRBD1 (5 bases). With 11 bases removed from V and 1 base from J, the gap between germline ends came to 14 bases. CDR1 ENHRY and CDR2 SYGVKD come from the germline V gene. This CDR3 has 13 residues. The CDR3 nucleotides read TGTGCCGCCCGAATTCAGGGCCAAGAGACCCAGTACTTC. This encodes CAARIQGQETQYF.

The rearrangement links TRBV29-1 to TRBJ2-5, with D possibly being TRBD2 (6 bases). The germline V gene has CDR1 SQVTM and CDR2 ANQGSEA. The CDR3 contains 12 residues. Trimming stripped 6 bases from V and 1 base from J, with 9 bases between. The CDR3 region has the DNA TGCAGCGTCGGGGGACTCCAAGAGACCCAGTACTTC. Amino acid sequence: CSVGGLQETQYF.

The J gene is TRBJ2-7, the V gene TRBV4-3; D perhaps matches TRBD2 (6 bases). The V end was cut by 0 bases, the J end by 2 bases, with 14 bases between. Germline lookup yields CDR1 LGHNA and CDR2 YSLEER. This CDR3 comprises 16 residues. In DNA form, the CDR3 reads TGCGCCAGCAGCCAAGATAGTGGGGGGTTAACCTACGAGCAGTACTTC. Translating it yields CASSQDSGGLTYEQYF.

The chain is built from TRBV18 and TRBJ1-1; 9 positions match TRBD1. V shed 3 bases and J 3 bases; nucleotides not matched to a gene: 5. From germline, CDR1 is KGHSH and CDR2 LQKENI. The CDR3 is made up of 15 amino acids. The CDR3 DNA is TGTGCCAGCTCACCTGGGACAGGGAGGGACACTGAAGCTTTCTTT. Amino acid sequence: CASSPGTGRDTEAFF.

The chain has TRBV25-1 and TRBJ2-2; 8 nucleotides align to TRBD2. The junction had 7 bases not matched to a gene; V was cut back by 7 bases and J by 6 bases. The germline V gene encodes CDR1 MGHDK and CDR2 SYGVNS. The CDR3 is 14 residues long. The CDR3 DNA follows: TGTGCCAGCATCGATGCCGGGAGGGCCGGGGAGCTGTTTTTT. Its protein product is CASIDAGRAGELFF.

V gene TRBV7-9 combines with J gene TRBJ1-2, with a tentative D call TRBD1 (5 bases). Germline CDR1 reads SEHNR; CDR2 reads FQNEAQ (reference sequence). This CDR3 spans 16 amino acids. Trimming left V 1 base short and J 3 bases short, with 15 bases between. CDR3 loop: CASSLDLIAGYYGYTF. The CDR3 nucleotides read TGTGCCAGCAGCTTAGATTTGATTGCAGGGTACTATGGCTACACCTTC.

This clone was observed a single time. The genes are TRBV28 and TRBJ2-1; D possibly corresponds to TRBD2 (7 bases). This CDR3 is 14 amino acids long. The V and J ends lost 2 bases and 5 bases respectively, with 10 bases between them. The V gene's germline CDR1 is MDHEN and CDR2 SYDVKM. Here the CDR3 reads CASSLRGGHNEQFF. DNA of the CDR3: TGTGCCAGCAGTTTAAGGGGGGGGCACAATGAGCAGTTCTTC.

This clone was observed a single time. The junction departs from germline at one end; a sequencing error may be responsible. This rearrangement joins TRBV7-9 to TRBJ1-1; no clear D gene. Per the germline V gene, CDR1 is SEHNR and CDR2 is FQNEAQ (reference sequence). This CDR3 contains 15 residues. The CDR3 DNA is TGTTCCAGCAGCTTAGTCAGCCCGGGGAACACTGAAGCTTTCTTT. Its protein is CSSSLVSPGNTEAFF. Drawing the rest from reference TRBV7-9 and TRBJ1-1, the complete variable domain is DTGVSQNPRHKITKRGQNVTFRCDPISEHNRLYWYRQTLGQGPEFLTYFQNEAQLEKSRLLSDRFSAERPKGSFSTLEIQRTEQGDSAMYLCSSSLVSPGNTEAFFGQGTRLTVV.

V usage is TRBV27 and J usage is TRBJ1-6; 10 positions match TRBD1. CDR3 length equals 15 residues. Losses at the gene ends were 3 bases for V and 7 bases for J; bases not matched to a gene: 3. CDR1 and CDR2 (germline): MNHEY, SMNVEV (reference sequence). CDR3 bases: TGTGCCAGCAGTTTCGGGACAGGGGTAAATTCACCCCTCCACTTT. Its translation is CASSFGTGVNSPLHF.

This clone is a singleton in its sample. This chain connects TRBV7-9 to TRBJ1-4; D gene uncertain. CDR3 length: 15 amino acids. Trimming removed 1 base at V and 7 bases at J, with 13 bases between. CDR1 is SEHNR, CDR2 FQNEAQ, per germline (reference sequence). This CDR3 reads CASSLGSGFGEKLFF. CDR3 in DNA: TGTGCCAGCAGCTTAGGGTCAGGATTCGGTGAAAAACTGTTTTTT. Using reference TRBV7-9 and TRBJ1-4 for the parts outside the CDR3, the full variable domain is DTGVSQNPRHKITKRGQNVTFRCDPISEHNRLYWYRQTLGQGPEFLTYFQNEAQLEKSRLLSDRFSAERPKGSFSTLEIQRTEQGDSAMYLCASSLGSGFGEKLFFGSGTQLSVL.

CDR3 loop: CASTADGGDTGELFF. The CDR3 region has the DNA TGTGCCAGCACCGCCGACGGGGGAGACACCGGGGAGCTGTTTTTT. The chain joins TRBV6-4 to TRBJ2-2, with D possibly being TRBD2 (6 bases). Germline CDR1 is MRHNA and CDR2 is SNTAGT. Trimming removed 7 bases from V and 3 bases from J, with 15 bases in between. CDR3 length equals 15 residues.

This clone came up once. V and J are TRBV18 and TRBJ1-5; no firm D call. Looked up from germline, CDR1 is KGHSH and CDR2 is LQKENI. The CDR3 sequence is 14 residues long. Trimming took 3 bases from V and 1 from J, leaving 7 bases between them. The CDR3 region has the DNA TGTGCCAGCTCACCGAACAGAAGCAATCAGCCCCAGCATTTT. This sequence encodes CASSPNRSNQPQHF.

Worth noting for this clone: At one of its ends the junction is not consistent with the germline gene, which may arise from a read error. The V gene is TRBV5-1, the J gene TRBJ1-1; D not resolved. CDR3 length: 13 amino acids. Germline CDR1 is SGHRS and CDR2 is YFSETQ. The chain's CDR3 is CASSSGEGTEAFF. CDR3 nucleotide sequence: TGTGCCAGCAGCAGCGGGGAGGGCACTGAAGCTTTCTTT.

The rearrangement links TRBV4-3 to TRBJ1-2; TRBD1 aligns across 7 bases. Germline-derived CDR1 and CDR2 are LGHNA and YSLEER. The V segment lost 4 bases and the J segment 3 bases; nucleotides outside the gene matches: 8. The CDR3 is 15 residues long. CDR3 protein: CASSRQQGFDYGYTF. Here the CDR3 DNA reads TGCGCCAGCAGCCGTCAACAGGGGTTTGACTATGGCTACACCTTC.

V and J are TRBV7-2 and TRBJ2-5; perhaps TRBD2 as D (5 bases). Germline loops: CDR1 SGHTA, CDR2 FQGNSA. V gave up 2 bases and J gave up 0 bases, with 16 bases separating them. The length of the CDR3 is 17 residues. The chain's CDR3 is CASSLRSGKLYQETQYF. Written as DNA, the CDR3 is TGTGCCAGCAGCTTAAGGAGCGGAAAACTGTACCAAGAGACCCAGTACTTC.

V gene TRBV7-2 combines with J gene TRBJ2-7; 7 bases fit TRBD2. The germline CDR1 and CDR2 sequences are SGHTA and FQGNSA. V dropped 5 bases and J dropped 2; count of bases not matched to a gene: 9. The CDR3 has 15 amino acids. Here the CDR3 reads CASSRGRRGAYEQYF. In DNA form, the CDR3 reads TGTGCCAGCAGCCGGGGCCGCCGGGGGGCCTACGAGCAGTACTTC. Together with reference TRBV7-2 and TRBJ2-7, the CDR3 gives the full variable domain: GAGVSQSPSNKVTEKGKDVELRCDPISGHTALYWYRQSLGQGLEFLIYFQGNSAPDKSGLPSDRFSAERTGGSVSTLTIQRTQQEDSAVYLCASSRGRRGAYEQYFGPGTRLTVT.

V gene TRBV19 combines with J gene TRBJ2-7; possible D gene TRBD1, 5 bases. The V end lost 5 bases, the J end lost 6 bases, and 14 bases lay between the germline ends. CDR3 size: 13 residues. Germline V CDR1 and CDR2: LNHDA, SQIVND (reference sequence). This CDR3 is CASSVRQGREQYF. For the CDR3, the DNA is TGTGCCAGTAGTGTCCGGCAGGGTCGCGAGCAGTACTTC.

The chain combines TRBV5-8 with TRBJ1-2; D unclear. CDR1 and CDR2 (germline): SGHTS, YDEGEE. This CDR3 comprises 14 residues. V dropped 3 bases and J dropped 4 bases, with 13 bases sitting between them. The CDR3 coding sequence is TGTGCCAGCAGCTCTGTGCGAGGGCCCTATGGCTACACCTTC. Protein sequence: CASSSVRGPYGYTF.

V is TRBV7-2 and J is TRBJ1-2; D possibly corresponds to TRBD1 (5 bases). V dropped 5 bases and J dropped 2 bases, with 15 bases sitting between them. The CDR3 contains 15 residues. Germline CDR1 and CDR2: SGHTA and FQGNSA. CDR3 DNA: TGTGCCAGCAGCCAGACGGGGGTAGTCAACTATGGCTACACCTTC. This codes for CASSQTGVVNYGYTF.

This clone was counted a few times. The rearrangement uses TRBV6-1 and TRBJ2-3, with D possibly matching TRBD2 (7 bases). Trimming shortened V by 1 base and J by 4 bases, and 15 bases separated the two germline ends. The CDR3 is 16 amino acids. CDR1 and CDR2 (germline): MNHNS, SASEGT. Here the CDR3 reads CASSEEGGRGADTQYF. The CDR3 nucleotides read TGTGCCAGCAGTGAAGAGGGGGGGCGGGGCGCAGATACGCAGTATTTT.

The rearrangement uses TRBV10-2 and TRBJ2-1; TRBD2 is a possible D gene (6 bases). Trimming shortened V by 6 bases and J by 1 base, and 10 bases separated the two germline ends. Germline lookup yields CDR1 WSHSY and CDR2 SAAADI. CDR3 length: 14 amino acids. CDR3 sequence: CASRATRSYNEQFF. In DNA, the CDR3 is TGCGCCAGCAGGGCGACTAGATCCTACAATGAGCAGTTCTTC.

V is TRBV13 and J is TRBJ1-6; 10 nucleotides align to TRBD1. CDR1 is PRHDT and CDR2 is FYEKMQ in the germline V gene (reference sequence). V shed 5 bases and J 9 bases; nucleotides not matched to a gene: 10. The CDR3 sequence is 16 residues long. CDR3 nucleotide sequence: TGTGCCAGCAGCCTGCGTGGGACAGGGGTTACTTCACCCCTCCACTTT. As protein: CASSLRGTGVTSPLHF.

V gene TRBV9 combines with J gene TRBJ2-5; TRBD2 might be the D (6 bases). Germline V CDR1 and CDR2: SGDLS, YYNGEE. V lost 3 bases and J 11 bases, leaving 11 bases between the germline ends. CDR3 size: 11 residues. The CDR3 is CASSGGREQYF. CDR3 DNA: TGTGCCAGCAGCGGGGGTCGGGAGCAGTACTTC.

A remark on this clone: This CDR3 is also generated by other DNA sequences in the sample. The chain recombines TRBV4-3 with TRBJ2-1, with D possibly TRBD2 on 6 matching bases. Per germline, CDR1 LGHNA and CDR2 YSLEER. Trimming removed 1 base at V and 7 bases at J, with 8 bases between. This CDR3 spans 13 amino acids. The CDR3 here is CASSQGLANEQFF. DNA for the CDR3: TGCGCCAGCAGCCAAGGGCTAGCGAATGAGCAGTTCTTC.

The chain joins TRBV23-1 to TRBJ2-3; tentatively, D is TRBD2 (5 bases). TRBV23-1 is flagged as an ORF with uncertain function. This CDR3 comprises 16 residues. Trimming took off 4 bases at V and 3 bases at J, with 17 bases between the two ends. The CDR3 loop is CASSPSRATRTDTQYF. CDR3 sequence (DNA): TGCGCCAGCAGTCCATCGAGGGCTACCAGGACAGATACGCAGTATTTT.

The chain combines TRBV7-6 with TRBJ2-7; D is possibly TRBD1 (6 bases). V was clipped by 3 bases and J by 1 base, with 13 bases between them. The CDR3 is 15 residues long. Germline assignment: CDR1 SGHVS and CDR2 FNYEAQ. This chain's CDR3 is CASSFGQGLSYEQYF. For the CDR3, the DNA is TGTGCCAGCAGCTTTGGGCAGGGGTTATCCTACGAGCAGTACTTC.

The DNA of the CDR3 is TGCGCCAGCAGCCAAGAAAGGTCTAGCGGGGGGTCCTACGAGCAGTACTTC. Translated: CASSQERSSGGSYEQYF. J is TRBJ2-7 and V is TRBV4-1; the match to TRBD2 covers 11 bases. The CDR3 is 17 residues long. Trimming removed 0 bases from V and 1 base from J; junction bases left unmatched: 5. Germline V gene data show CDR1 as MGHRA and CDR2 as YSYEKL.

The J gene is TRBJ1-5, the V gene TRBV15, with D unresolved. V lost 0 bases and J 7 bases, leaving 16 bases between the germline ends. The CDR3 extends over 16 amino acids. Germline lookup yields CDR1 LNHNV and CDR2 YYDKDF (reference sequence). Here the CDR3 reads CATSRDLGSPRQPQHF. The CDR3 nucleotides are TGTGCCACCAGCAGAGATCTCGGCAGCCCCAGGCAGCCCCAGCATTTT.

The chain employs TRBV7-2 and TRBJ2-5; D remains ambiguous. Per the germline V gene, CDR1 is SGHTA and CDR2 is FQGNSA. This CDR3 region has 13 residues. V gave up 5 bases and J gave up 4 bases, with 11 bases separating them. The CDR3 DNA follows: TGTGCCAGCAGCCCCTCGCATAGAGAGACCCAGTACTTC. Its translation: CASSPSHRETQYF.

The chain joins TRBV27 to TRBJ2-7, with D maybe TRBD1 (6 bases). The V gene's germline CDR1 is MNHEY and CDR2 SMNVEV (reference sequence). CDR3 length: 12 amino acids. Trimming removed 4 bases at V and 6 bases at J, with 10 bases between. The CDR3: CASSSGEFEQYF. In DNA form, the CDR3 reads TGTGCCAGCAGTTCAGGGGAGTTCGAGCAGTACTTC.